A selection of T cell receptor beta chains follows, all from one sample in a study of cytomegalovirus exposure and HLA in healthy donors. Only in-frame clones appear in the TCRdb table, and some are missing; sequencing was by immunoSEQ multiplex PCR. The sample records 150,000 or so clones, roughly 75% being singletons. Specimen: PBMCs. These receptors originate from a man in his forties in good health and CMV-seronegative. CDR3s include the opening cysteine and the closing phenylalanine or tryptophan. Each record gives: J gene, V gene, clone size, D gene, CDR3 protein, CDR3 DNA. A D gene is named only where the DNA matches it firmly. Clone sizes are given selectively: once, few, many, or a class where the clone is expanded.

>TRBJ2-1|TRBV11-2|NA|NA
CASSPTDAAIYNEQFF
TGTGCCAGCAGCCCGACCGACGCGGCGATCTACAATGAGCAGTTCTTC
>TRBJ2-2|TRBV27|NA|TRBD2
CASSFRGRLAAATGELFF
TGTGCCAGCAGTTTTCGGGGAAGACTAGCGGCGGCCACCGGGGAGCTGTTTTTT
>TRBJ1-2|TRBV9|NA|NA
CASSQGQLYGYTF
TGTGCCAGCAGCCAAGGACAGCTCTATGGCTACACCTTC
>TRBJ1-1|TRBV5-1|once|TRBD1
CASSLRQGGNTEAFF
TGCGCCAGCAGCCTACGACAGGGAGGGAACACTGAAGCTTTCTTT
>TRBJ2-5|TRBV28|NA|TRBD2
CASSMAAGEETQYF
TGTGCCAGCAGTATGGCAGCGGGGGAAGAGACCCAGTACTTC
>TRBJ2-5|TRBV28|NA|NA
CASSLISGRYQETQYF
TGTGCCAGCAGTTTGATCTCGGGGAGATACCAAGAGACCCAGTACTTC
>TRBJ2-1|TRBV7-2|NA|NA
CASSLAWSASSYNEQFF
TGTGCCAGCAGCTTAGCCTGGAGTGCGAGCTCCTACAATGAGCAGTTCTTC
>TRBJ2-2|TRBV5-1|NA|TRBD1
CASSVGQGASGELFF
TGCGCCAGCAGCGTCGGACAGGGGGCTTCCGGGGAGCTGTTTTTT
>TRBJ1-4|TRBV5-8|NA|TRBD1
CASRRGQGEVSEKLFF
TGTGCCAGCAGACGAGGACAGGGGGAGGTAAGTGAAAAACTGTTTTTT
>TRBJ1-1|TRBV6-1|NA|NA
CASSGRGGATEAFF
TGTGCCAGCAGTGGACGTGGCGGTGCCACTGAAGCTTTCTTT
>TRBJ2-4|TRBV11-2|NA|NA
CASSPPVQEDIQYF
TGTGCCAGCAGCCCACCGGTTCAGGAGGACATTCAGTACTTC
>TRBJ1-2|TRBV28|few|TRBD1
CASSLSGTGGYGYTF
TGTGCCAGCAGTTTATCCGGGACAGGGGGCTATGGCTACACCTTC
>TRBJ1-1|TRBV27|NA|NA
CASSRDREYGAFF
TGTGCCAGCAGCCGCGACAGAGAGTATGGAGCTTTCTTT
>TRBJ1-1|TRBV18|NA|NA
CASSPRGQTNTEAFF
TGTGCCAGCTCACCGCGCGGACAGACGAACACTGAAGCTTTCTTT
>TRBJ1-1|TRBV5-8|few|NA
CASSLVAEAFF
TGTGCCAGCAGCTTGGTGGCAGAAGCTTTCTTT
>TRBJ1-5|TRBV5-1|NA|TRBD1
CASRPDRGNQPQHF
TGCGCCAGCAGACCCGACAGGGGAAATCAGCCCCAGCATTTT
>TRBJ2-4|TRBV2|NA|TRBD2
CATAPEGGGGLQYF
TGTGCCACTGCGCCCGAGGGCGGGGGGGGGCTTCAGTACTTC
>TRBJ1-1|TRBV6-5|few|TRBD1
CASSSTGGVAFF
TGTGCCAGCAGTTCGACAGGGGGAGTTGCTTTCTTT
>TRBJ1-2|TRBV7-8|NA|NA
CASSFHRVQVPCGYTF
TGTGCCAGCAGCTTTCACAGGGTCCAGGTCCCCTGCGGCTACACCTTC
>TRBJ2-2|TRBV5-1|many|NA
CASSSGQIINTGELFF
TGCGCCAGCAGCTCCGGACAGATTATCAACACCGGGGAGCTGTTTTTT
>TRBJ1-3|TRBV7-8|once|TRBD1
CASSSFRGTNSGNTIYF
TGTGCCAGCAGTTCTTTCAGGGGGACGAACTCTGGAAACACCATATATTTT
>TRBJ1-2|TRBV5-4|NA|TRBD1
CASRQGQDNYGYTF
TGTGCCAGCAGACAGGGACAGGATAACTATGGCTACACCTTC
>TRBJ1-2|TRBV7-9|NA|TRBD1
CASSPRTGDRDYGYTF
TGTGCCAGCAGCCCCAGGACAGGGGACAGAGACTATGGCTACACCTTC
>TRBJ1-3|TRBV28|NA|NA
CASSFEGLPGNTIYF
TGTGCCAGCAGTTTTGAGGGACTCCCTGGAAACACCATATATTTT
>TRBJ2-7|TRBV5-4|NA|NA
CASSLGLQGSLEQYF
TGTGCCAGCAGCTTAGGACTCCAGGGGTCCCTCGAGCAGTACTTC
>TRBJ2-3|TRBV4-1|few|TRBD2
CASSRERESFADTQYF
TGCGCCAGCAGCCGCGAGCGGGAGTCTTTCGCAGATACGCAGTATTTT
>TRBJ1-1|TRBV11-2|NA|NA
CASSLWEGGTEAFF
TGTGCCAGCAGCTTATGGGAGGGGGGGACTGAAGCTTTCTTT
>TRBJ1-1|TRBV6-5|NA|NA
CASSPSHPANTEAFF
TGTGCCAGCAGTCCTAGTCACCCAGCAAACACTGAAGCTTTCTTT
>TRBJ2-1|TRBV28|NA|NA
CASSLTDRTYNEQFF
TGTGCCAGCAGTTTGACTGACAGGACCTACAATGAGCAGTTCTTC
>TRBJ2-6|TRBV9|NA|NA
CASSQRDTGANVLTF
TGTGCCAGCAGCCAACGGGACACCGGGGCCAACGTCCTGACTTTC
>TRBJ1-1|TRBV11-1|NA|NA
CASSPRGGVRTEAFF
TGTGCCAGCAGCCCCCGGGGCGGGGTTCGGACTGAAGCTTTCTTT
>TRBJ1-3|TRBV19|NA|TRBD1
CASSIRTGEYSGNTIYF
TGTGCCAGTAGTATACGGACAGGGGAATACTCTGGAAACACCATATATTTT
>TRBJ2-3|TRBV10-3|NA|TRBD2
CAIREGLAGGLGTDTQYF
TGTGCCATCAGGGAGGGACTAGCGGGGGGGCTTGGCACAGATACGCAGTATTTT
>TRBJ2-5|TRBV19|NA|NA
CASSITGAGRRETQYF
TGTGCCAGTAGTATTACCGGGGCAGGGAGGAGAGAGACCCAGTACTTC
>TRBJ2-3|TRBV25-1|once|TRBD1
CASSGTPGQGTDTQYF
TGTGCCAGCAGTGGTACCCCGGGACAGGGCACAGATACGCAGTATTTT
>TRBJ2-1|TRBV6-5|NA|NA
CASSPDRRTYNEQFF
TGTGCCAGCAGTCCGGACAGACGTACCTACAATGAGCAGTTCTTC
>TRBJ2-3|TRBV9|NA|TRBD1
CASSPGDRVSWGLGTQYF
TGTGCCAGCAGCCCGGGGGACAGGGTCAGCTGGGGATTGGGTACGCAGTATTTT
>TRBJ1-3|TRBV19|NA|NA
CASKRLGANSGNTIYF
TGTGCCAGTAAACGGCTTGGGGCCAACTCTGGAAACACCATATATTTT
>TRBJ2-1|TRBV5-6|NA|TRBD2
CASSLRLAGTISYNEQFF
TGTGCCAGCAGCTTGAGACTAGCGGGGACTATTTCCTACAATGAGCAGTTCTTC
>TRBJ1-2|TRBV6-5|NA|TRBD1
CASSYLRTGFNYGYTF
TGTGCCAGCAGTTACCTTCGGACAGGGTTTAACTATGGCTACACCTTC
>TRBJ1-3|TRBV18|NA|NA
CASSFPGDRSGNTIYF
TGTGCCAGCTCGTTTCCGGGAGACAGATCAGGAAACACCATATATTTT
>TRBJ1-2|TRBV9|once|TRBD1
CASSPGQGAYGYTF
TGTGCCAGCAGCCCGGGACAGGGGGCCTATGGCTACACCTTC
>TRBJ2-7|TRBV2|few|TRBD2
CASSDSGGTYEQYF
TGTGCCAGCAGTGATAGCGGGGGAACCTACGAGCAGTACTTC
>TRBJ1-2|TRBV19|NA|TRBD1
CASSVQGQGSYGYTF
TGTGCCAGTAGTGTCCAGGGACAGGGAAGCTATGGCTACACCTTC
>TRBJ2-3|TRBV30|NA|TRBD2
CAWSVKRGGADTQYF
TGTGCCTGGAGTGTAAAGCGGGGGGGCGCAGATACGCAGTATTTT
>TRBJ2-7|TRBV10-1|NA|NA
CASSARIGAAGEQYF
TGCGCCAGCAGTGCTCGGATAGGGGCCGCCGGCGAGCAGTACTTC
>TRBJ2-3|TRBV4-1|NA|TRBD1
CASSPTGGGGTDTQYF
TGCGCCAGCAGCCCAACAGGGGGAGGAGGCACAGATACGCAGTATTTT
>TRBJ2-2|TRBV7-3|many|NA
CASSLSGQSSATGELFF
TGTGCCAGCAGCTTAAGCGGCCAGTCGTCGGCCACCGGGGAGCTGTTTTTT
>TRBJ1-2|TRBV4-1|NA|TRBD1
CASSQAPGGNYGYTF
TGCGCCAGCAGCCAAGCACCAGGGGGCAACTATGGCTACACCTTC
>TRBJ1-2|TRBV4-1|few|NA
CASSQVQTYGYTF
TGCGCCAGCAGCCAAGTACAGACCTATGGCTACACCTTC
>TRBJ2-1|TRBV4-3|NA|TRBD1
CASSQGRTGLPEQFF
TGCGCCAGCAGCCAAGGAAGGACAGGGCTTCCTGAGCAGTTCTTC
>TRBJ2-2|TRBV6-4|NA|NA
CASSAYLAGELFF
TGTGCCAGCAGCGCCTATTTGGCCGGGGAGCTGTTTTTT
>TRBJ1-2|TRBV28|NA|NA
CAILGGMGGYTF
TGTGCCATCCTGGGGGGTATGGGTGGCTACACCTTC
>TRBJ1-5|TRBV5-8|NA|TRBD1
CASSQYIQGTSNQPQHF
TGTGCCAGCAGCCAATACATACAGGGGACGAGCAATCAGCCCCAGCATTTT
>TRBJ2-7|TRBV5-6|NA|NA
CASSNIRDEQYF
TGTGCCAGCAGCAACATCCGGGACGAGCAGTACTTC
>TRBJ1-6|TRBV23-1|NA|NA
CASSRSGRGTTLSYNSPLHF
TGCGCCAGCAGTCGGTCCGGACGGGGTACCACCCTCTCCTATAATTCACCCCTCCACTTT
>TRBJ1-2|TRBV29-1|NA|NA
CSVNSQAYGYTF
TGCAGCGTTAACTCCCAGGCCTATGGCTACACCTTC
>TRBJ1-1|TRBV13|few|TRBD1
CASSVARGPEAFF
TGTGCCAGCAGCGTCGCCAGGGGGCCTGAAGCTTTCTTT
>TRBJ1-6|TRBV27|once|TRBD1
CASSLSPGGEYNSPLHF
TGTGCCAGCAGTTTATCCCCAGGGGGCGAATATAATTCACCCCTCCACTTT